This T cell receptor beta chain came from a study of shared T cell receptors in the human thymus. Here immunoSEQ multiplex PCR was the method, and the copy in TCRdb shows in-frame clones only, minus some. Of around 340,000 clones listed, 95% are singletons. This clonotype was obtained from a human donor. The sample comprised thymocytes.

The CDR3 DNA is TGTGCCAGCAGCGTGAGGAAGGGGGGGACAGATACGCAGTATTTT. It yields the protein CASSVRKGGTDTQYF. The V and J genes are TRBV9 and TRBJ2-3; D might be TRBD2 (7 bases). CDR3 size: 15 residues. Trimming removed 2 bases at V and 3 bases at J, with 13 bases between. Looked up from germline, CDR1 is SGDLS and CDR2 is YYNGEE.